This TCR beta chain was sequenced during a study of control samples from healthy donors and cancer patients. Assay: immunoSEQ multiplex PCR; the TCRdb copy retains only in-frame clones and omits some. The sample has about 28,000 clones, approximately 79% seen once; the top ten hold roughly a fifth. The origin of this receptor is a man aged 55 to 70 with head and neck cancer. The sequencing sample was made of PBMCs.

This chain's CDR3 is CASSSGLENIQYF. As DNA, the CDR3 is TGCGCCAGCAGCTCAGGACTGGAAAACATTCAGTACTTC. The J gene is TRBJ2-4, the V gene TRBV5-1; possibly TRBD2 for D (5 bases). CDR1 is SGHRS and CDR2 is YFSETQ in the germline V gene. The CDR3 is 13 residues long. Trimming cost V 3 bases and J 5 bases, with 9 bases left between them.